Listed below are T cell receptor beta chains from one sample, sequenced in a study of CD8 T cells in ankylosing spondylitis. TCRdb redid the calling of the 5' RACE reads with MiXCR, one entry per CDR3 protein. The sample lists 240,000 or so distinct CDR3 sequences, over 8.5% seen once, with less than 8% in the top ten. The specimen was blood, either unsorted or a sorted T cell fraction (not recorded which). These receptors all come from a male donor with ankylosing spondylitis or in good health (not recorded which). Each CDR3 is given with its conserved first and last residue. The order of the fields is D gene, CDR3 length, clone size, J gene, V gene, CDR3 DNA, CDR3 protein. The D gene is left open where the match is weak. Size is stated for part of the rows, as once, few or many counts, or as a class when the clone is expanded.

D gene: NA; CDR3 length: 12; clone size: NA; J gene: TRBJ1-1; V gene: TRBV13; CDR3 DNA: TGTGCCAGCAGAAGACAGTTCACTGAAGCTTTCTTT; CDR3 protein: CASRRQFTEAFF
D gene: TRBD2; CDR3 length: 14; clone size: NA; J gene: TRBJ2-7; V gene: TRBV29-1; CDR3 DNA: TGCAGCGTTGGGGGGGGGGTTATGTCCTACGAGCAGTACTTC; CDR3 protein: CSVGGGVMSYEQYF
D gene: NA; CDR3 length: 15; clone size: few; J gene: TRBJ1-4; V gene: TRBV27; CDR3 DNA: TGTGCCAGCAGTCGGATTACAGGAGAGTACGAAAAACTGTTTTTT; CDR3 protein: CASSRITGEYEKLFF
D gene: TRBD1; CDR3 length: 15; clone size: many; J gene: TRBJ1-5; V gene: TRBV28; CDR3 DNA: TGTGCCAGCAGTGAGGCCGGACAGGGCAATCAGCCCCAGCATTTT; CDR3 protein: CASSEAGQGNQPQHF
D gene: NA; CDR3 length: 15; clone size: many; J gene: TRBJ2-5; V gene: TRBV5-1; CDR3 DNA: TGCGCCAGCAGCTTGGTCAGGGGTTTGGAAGAGACCCAGTACTTC; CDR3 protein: CASSLVRGLEETQYF
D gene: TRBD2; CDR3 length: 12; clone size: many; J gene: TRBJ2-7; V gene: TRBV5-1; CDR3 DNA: TGCGCCAGCGGTAGGACTAGTGACGAGCAGTACTTC; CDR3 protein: CASGRTSDEQYF
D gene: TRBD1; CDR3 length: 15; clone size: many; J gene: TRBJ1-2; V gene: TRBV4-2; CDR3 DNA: TGTGCCAGCAGCCAGGGACAGGGTTCTAACTATGGCTACACCTTC; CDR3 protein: CASSQGQGSNYGYTF
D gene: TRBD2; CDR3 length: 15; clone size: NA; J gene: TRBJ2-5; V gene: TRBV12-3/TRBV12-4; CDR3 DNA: TGTGCCAGCAGTTTTGATCCTAGCGGGTTAGAGACCCAGTACTTC; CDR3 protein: CASSFDPSGLETQYF
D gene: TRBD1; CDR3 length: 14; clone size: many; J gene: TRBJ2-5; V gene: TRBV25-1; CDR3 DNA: TGTGCCAGCAGTGAGGGACAGGGGGTCGAGACCCAGTACTTC; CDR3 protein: CASSEGQGVETQYF
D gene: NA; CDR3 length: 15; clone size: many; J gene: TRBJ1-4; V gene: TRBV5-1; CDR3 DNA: TGCGCCAGCAGCGCGACTGGGGCCCGCGATGGAAAACTGTTTTTT; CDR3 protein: CASSATGARDGKLFF
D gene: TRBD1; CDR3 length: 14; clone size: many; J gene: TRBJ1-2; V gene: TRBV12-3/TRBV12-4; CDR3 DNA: TGTGCCAGCAGTCCCGGCCGGGACAGGAATGGCTACACCTTC; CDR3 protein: CASSPGRDRNGYTF
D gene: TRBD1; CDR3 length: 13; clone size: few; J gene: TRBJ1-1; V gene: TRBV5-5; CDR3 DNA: TGTGCCAGCAGCCTTTACAGGGGTCATGAAGCTTTCTTT; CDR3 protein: CASSLYRGHEAFF
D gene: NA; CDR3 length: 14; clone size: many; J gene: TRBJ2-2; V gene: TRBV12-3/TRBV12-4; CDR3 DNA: TGTGCCAGCAGTCAACCTACATCGACCGGGGAGCTGTTTTTT; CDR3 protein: CASSQPTSTGELFF
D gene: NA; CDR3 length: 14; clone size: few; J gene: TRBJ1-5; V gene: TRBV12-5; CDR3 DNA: TGTGCTAGTGGGGGCGGACCGAACAATCAGCCCCAGCATTTT; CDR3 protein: CASGGGPNNQPQHF
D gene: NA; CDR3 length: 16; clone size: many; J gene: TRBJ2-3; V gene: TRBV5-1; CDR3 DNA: TGCGCCAGCAGCCAAACTCGGGACGTTTTATCAGATACGCAGTATTTT; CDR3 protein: CASSQTRDVLSDTQYF
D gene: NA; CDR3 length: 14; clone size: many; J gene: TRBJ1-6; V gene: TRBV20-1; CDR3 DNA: TGCAGTGCTAGTTTCGGGTCCCCTAATTCACCCCTCCACTTT; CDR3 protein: CSASFGSPNSPLHF
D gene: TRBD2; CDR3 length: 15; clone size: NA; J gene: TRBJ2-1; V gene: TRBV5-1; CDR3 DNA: TGCGCCAGCAGTCGACTAGCGGGGGGATCCAATGAGCAGTTCTTC; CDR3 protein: CASSRLAGGSNEQFF
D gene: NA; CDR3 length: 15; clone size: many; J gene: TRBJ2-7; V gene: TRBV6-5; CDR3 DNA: TGTGCCAGCAGTTACTCGACGGACGGCTTGTACGAGCAGTACTTC; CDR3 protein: CASSYSTDGLYEQYF